The 13 T cell receptor beta chains in this list originate from one sample, sequenced in a study of CD8+ T cells in alopecia areata. cDNA reverse transcribed from extracted RNA served as the sequencing template. The protocol was immunoSEQ multiplex PCR, while the TCRdb copy is restricted to in-frame clones and leaves out a portion. The repertoire consists of roughly 92,000 clones, with around three quarters occurring once and the leading ten covering 15% to 20%. The treatment denotes: oral pan-JAK inhibitor, 5-10 mg twice daily. The sample in question was CD8+ T cells sorted from blood, obtained at approximately week 45, from a patient treated with tofacitinib. All receptors come from a human donor with alopecia areata.

This chain uses TRBV9 with TRBJ1-2; no definite D call. V lost 3 bases, J lost 6 bases, and 9 bases lay in between. The CDR3 extends over 12 amino acids. The germline CDR1 and CDR2 sequences are SGDLS and YYNGEE. The CDR3 DNA is TGTGCCAGCAGCGGGGGATCGGATGGCTACACCTTC. Translated: CASSGGSDGYTF.

This chain joins TRBV9 and TRBJ2-2; the D gene is possibly TRBD1 (6 bases). Germline V gives CDR1 SGDLS, CDR2 YYNGEE. There are 14 residues in the CDR3. V lost 3 bases and J lost 4, with 10 bases in between. The DNA for the CDR3 is TGTGCCAGCAGCGCAGGGGTTGGCACCGGGGAGCTGTTTTTT. This encodes CASSAGVGTGELFF. Filled out from reference TRBV9 and TRBJ2-2, the complete variable domain reads DSGVTQTPKHLITATGQRVTLRCSPRSGDLSVYWYQQSLDQGLQFLIQYYNGEERAKGNILERFSAQQFPDLHSELNLSSLELGDSALYFCASSAGVGTGELFFGEGSRLTVL.

This clone was seen only a few times. The chain has TRBV10-2 and TRBJ2-1, with D unclear. The CDR3 is 12 residues long. Germline-derived CDR1 and CDR2 are WSHSY and SAAADI. Deletions cut 4 bases from V and 3 bases from J, with 4 bases between. The CDR3 sequence is CASSGNYNEQFF. DNA of the CDR3: TGCGCCAGCAGTGGGAACTACAATGAGCAGTTCTTC.

The V gene is TRBV2, the J gene TRBJ2-1; perhaps D is TRBD1 or TRBD2 (5 bases each). V dropped 7 bases and J dropped 8 bases, with 12 bases sitting between them. This CDR3 contains 12 residues. Germline V lookup: CDR1 SNHLY, CDR2 FYNNEI. This chain's CDR3 is CASTWDVDEQFF. The CDR3 nucleotides read TGTGCCAGCACATGGGACGTAGATGAGCAGTTCTTC.

In this sample, this clone turned up a few times. This sequence joins TRBV29-1 and TRBJ2-1, with 12 bases identical to TRBD1. V gave up 3 bases and J gave up 6 bases; unmatched junction bases: 3. Germline values: CDR1 SQVTM, CDR2 ANQGSEA. The CDR3 is 14 amino acids. The CDR3 sequence is CSVEGQGAVNEQFF. The CDR3 nucleotides are TGCAGCGTTGAGGGACAGGGGGCCGTCAATGAGCAGTTCTTC.

This clone is labeled medium-sized. The chain links TRBV7-9 to TRBJ1-2; 9 nucleotides agree with TRBD1. Per germline, CDR1 SEHNR and CDR2 FQNEAQ (reference sequence). The CDR3 runs 14 residues. With V trimmed by 7 bases and J by 4 bases, 7 bases remained unmatched. CDR3 region: CASNQGTGSYGYTF. CDR3 bases: TGTGCCAGCAATCAAGGGACAGGGAGCTATGGCTACACCTTC.

V usage is TRBV5-1 and J usage is TRBJ2-5; 9 nucleotides agree with TRBD1. Trimming cost V 5 bases and J 2 bases; bases outside gene matches: 7. From germline, CDR1 is SGHRS and CDR2 YFSETQ. This CDR3 is 15 amino acids long. CDR3: CASSEQTGGQETQYF. The CDR3 nucleotides are TGCGCCAGCAGTGAACAGACAGGGGGGCAAGAGACCCAGTACTTC.

The chain carries TRBV7-9 and TRBJ2-4; 7 bases map to TRBD2. The CDR3 runs to 16 residues. The V and J ends lost 5 bases and 2 bases, in that order; junction bases with no gene match: 9. CDR1 SEHNR and CDR2 FQNEAQ come from the germline V gene (reference sequence). CDR3: CASSPTLGLTKNIQYF. For the CDR3, the DNA is TGTGCCAGCAGCCCGACGTTGGGACTAACCAAAAACATTCAGTACTTC.

V is TRBV13 and J is TRBJ1-1; D unclear. The CDR3 consists of 15 residues. V gave up 0 bases and J gave up 8 bases, with 16 bases separating them. Germline V gene lookup returns CDR1 PRHDT and CDR2 FYEKMQ (reference sequence). The CDR3 DNA reads as TGTGCCAGCAGCTTAGGCTTGGGAAGCTACTCCGAAGCTTTCTTT. Translating gives CASSLGLGSYSEAFF.

A single count supports this clone. The sample carries other DNA sequences with the same CDR3. The gene calls are TRBV29-1 and TRBJ2-3, with D hard to call. V was shortened by 3 bases and J by 2 bases, with 0 bases between the two germline ends. Germline CDR1 SQVTM, CDR2 ANQGSEA. CDR3 length equals 10 residues. The CDR3 is CSVDTDTQYF. In DNA, the CDR3 is TGCAGCGTTGACACAGATACGCAGTATTTT.

This sequence joins TRBV4-3 and TRBJ2-2; D gene uncertain. This CDR3 spans 14 amino acids. V gave up 1 base and J gave up 8 bases, with 11 bases separating them. The germline V gene encodes CDR1 LGHNA and CDR2 YSLEER. CDR3 protein: CASSQARGLGELFF. The CDR3 DNA is TGCGCCAGCAGCCAAGCAAGAGGATTAGGGGAGCTGTTTTTT.

The genes are TRBV4-2 and TRBJ2-7; 8 bases fit TRBD1. The CDR3 is 14 residues long. V was pared by 3 bases and J by 4 bases, with 5 bases of the junction left unmatched. Germline CDR1 is LGHNA and CDR2 is YNFKEQ. This CDR3 reads CASSHLTGAYEQYF. DNA for the CDR3: TGTGCCAGCAGCCACCTGACAGGGGCTTACGAGCAGTACTTC.

This clone was detected a few times. V is TRBV11-2 and J is TRBJ1-1; D not certain. The CDR3 extends over 15 amino acids. Germline loops: CDR1 SGHAT, CDR2 FQNNGV. Trimming shortened V by 4 bases and J by 2 bases, and 14 bases separated the two germline ends. CDR3 residues: CASSSPPASNTEAFF. The CDR3, as DNA: TGTGCCAGCAGCTCTCCACCGGCGTCAAACACTGAAGCTTTCTTT.